The clone carrying this TCR beta chain occurred many times. Antigen: not known. TCR beta CDR3 sequences were amplified from RNA transcripts. The study used the HTBI primer set for a first-round RT-PCR of the TCR CDR3. TCRdb processed the multiplex PCR reads anew with MiXCR; each CDR3 protein has one entry. The data show about 400,000 distinct CDR3 sequences, with 11% to 15% seen just once and 28% held by the top ten. The data derive from a study of T cells in Graves' hyperthyroidism and ophthalmopathy. Findings of the study overall: Ophthalmopathy and stable hyperthyroidism were separated by a 13 V-J model. In validation, the model predicted ophthalmopathy. These predictions came a median about 6.5 months before onset.

Sequencing input: blood. The TCR originated in a man aged 50-60 years with Graves' ophthalmopathy.

The CDR3 region has the DNA TGTGCCAGCAGTCCGCGGGAAAAATACGAGCAGTACTTC. This translates into CASSPREKYEQYF. This rearrangement joins TRBV3-1 to TRBJ2-7, with D perhaps matching TRBD2 (6 bases). The CDR3 is 13 amino acids. Germline V gene sequence: CDR1 LGHDT, CDR2 YNNKEL (reference sequence). Trimming removed 6 bases from V and 4 bases from J, with 13 bases in between.